Included here is one T cell receptor (beta chain) sequence, with context. Its antigen is still unknown. The PCR contained 60 Vbeta and 13 Jbeta primers. The assay was immunoSEQ multiplex PCR, and TCRdb's table has in-frame clones only and misses some. The table includes roughly 120,000 clones, 79% detected once. Germline V gives CDR1 LNHDA, CDR2 SQIVND (reference sequence). This CDR3 comprises 13 residues. V was clipped by 7 bases and J by 2 bases, with 11 bases between them. The data derive from a study of cytomegalovirus exposure and HLA in healthy donors. The study's findings and limits: Per a later analysis, 15,000 to 20,000 TCR beta sequences showed association with HLA alleles at 0.05 false discovery rate.

The sequence came from a man under 40 in good health and CMV-seropositive. The chain joins TRBV19 to TRBJ1-2; no clear D gene. The sequenced material came from PBMCs. In DNA form, the CDR3 reads TGTGCCAGTACCCTGCCGGGAAACTATGGCTACACCTTC. This encodes CASTLPGNYGYTF.